This TCR beta chain was found in a study of blood T cell repertoires in COVID-19 (dated by TCRdb to the early 2020s). With respect to the entire study: Collaborator samples came from the United States, Italy and Spain and covered acute and convalescent phases of COVID-19. Samples were obtained from the ongoing ImmuneRACE study (first 160 participants) and from 1,000 to 1,500 subjects provided by 6 global collaborators. The sample metadata nearly always contained a de-identified subject ID, COVID-19 status, age in years and sex. Where available, HLA class I and class II types were taken from metadata supplied by the sample provider and were not determined by assay-based typing. The dataset comprised deeply sampled blood TCRbeta repertoires from subjects exposed to, actively infected with, or recovered from COVID-19. The material from the prospective study consisted of cDNA or gDNA derived from T cells, B-cell-depleted T cells, or PBMCs. The repertoires were released in a freely available public database meant as a resource for research on the immune response to SARS-CoV-2. Results the study describes overall, beyond this receptor: The quantity of clinical and demographic metadata differed by source and by participant and was supplied without curation.

For CDR1 and CDR2, the germline V gene (reference sequence) lists SGHAT and FQDESV. The CDR3 runs 16 amino acids, cysteine and phenylalanine included. Left in the record is the CDR3 DNA by itself, 48 bases read in frame from the first base. The V end gives up 5 bases and the J end 2 bases, leaving 10 bases in the junction not matched to a gene. Participants in the prospective study were enrolled through a virtual design, were aged roughly 18 to 100 years, and lived in 24 United States geographic areas. In the prospective study, cohorts were assigned on the basis of participant-reported clinical history obtained from a screening survey and a study questionnaire. Mobile phlebotomists in the prospective study collected whole blood, serum and a nasopharyngeal or oropharyngeal swab from every participant. Over a roughly 2-month period, participants in the prospective study had the option of providing additional blood draws and questionnaires. Prospective study blood samples were shipped either frozen or at room temperature before DNA extraction.

Note on this clone: This clone's antigen is unknown. Qualities for individual bases were not recorded, and no much larger clone is one base off.

TCRbeta CDR3 regions were amplified from genomic DNA by means of the immunoSEQ Assay, a bias-controlled multiplex PCR. In the authors' own workflow: The number of nucleated cells in each sample was estimated from the amplification of reference gene primers within the assay. To quantify the absolute abundance of each unique TCRbeta CDR3 rearrangement, sequence reads were collapsed and filtered. For each sample, productive Simpson clonality was calculated as the square root of Simpson's diversity index across productive rearrangements. TCRdb limited this immuneACCESS table to in-frame rearrangements with V and J called. A share of clones is missing; checked studies link under half to unresolved V genes, and the rest is unexplained. V, J and clone size were drawn from that table, and D and trimming were deduced from the DNA. This sample lists about 160,000 clones; 81% were detected once. Jointly, the top ten make up 5.6% of the sample.

The chain couples TRBV11-1 to TRBJ2-3, and TRBD1 matches 7 of the central bases. The sequenced sample was PBMCs or T cells enriched from blood (not recorded which). This clonotype was obtained from a woman in her 40s with acute COVID-19. The CDR3 is CASSHPGQRATDTQYF. The bases read TGTGCCAGCAGCCACCCGGGACAGCGAGCCACAGATACGCAGTATTTT.